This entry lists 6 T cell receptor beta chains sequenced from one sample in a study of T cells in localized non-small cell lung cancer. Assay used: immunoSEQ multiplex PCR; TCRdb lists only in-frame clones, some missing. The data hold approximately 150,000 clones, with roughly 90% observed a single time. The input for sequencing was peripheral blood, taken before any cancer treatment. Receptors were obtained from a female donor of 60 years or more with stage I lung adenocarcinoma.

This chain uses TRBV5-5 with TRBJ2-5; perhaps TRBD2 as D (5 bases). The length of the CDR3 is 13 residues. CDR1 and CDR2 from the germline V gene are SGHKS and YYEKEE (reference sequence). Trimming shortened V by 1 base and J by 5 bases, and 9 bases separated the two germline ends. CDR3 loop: CASSLLGGETQYF. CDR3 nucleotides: TGTGCCAGCAGCTTGCTGGGCGGGGAGACCCAGTACTTC.

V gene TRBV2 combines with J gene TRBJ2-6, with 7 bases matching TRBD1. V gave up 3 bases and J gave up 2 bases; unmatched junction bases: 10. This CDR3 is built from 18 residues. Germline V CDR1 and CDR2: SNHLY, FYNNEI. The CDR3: CASSEVPQGIAGANVLTF. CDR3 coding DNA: TGTGCCAGCAGTGAGGTACCACAGGGGATCGCTGGGGCCAACGTCCTGACTTTC. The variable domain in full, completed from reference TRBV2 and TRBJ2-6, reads EPEVTQTPSHQVTQMGQEVILRCVPISNHLYFYWYRQILGQKVEFLVSFYNNEISEKSEIFDDQFSVERPDGSNFTLKIRSTKLEDSAMYFCASSEVPQGIAGANVLTFGAGSRLTVL.

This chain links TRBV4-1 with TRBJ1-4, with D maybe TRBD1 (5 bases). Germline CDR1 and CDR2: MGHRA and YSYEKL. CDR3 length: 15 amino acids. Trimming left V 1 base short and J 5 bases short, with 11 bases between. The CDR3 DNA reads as TGCGCCAGCAGCCAAGCTGGGACCGGGAATGAAAAACTGTTTTTT. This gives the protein CASSQAGTGNEKLFF.

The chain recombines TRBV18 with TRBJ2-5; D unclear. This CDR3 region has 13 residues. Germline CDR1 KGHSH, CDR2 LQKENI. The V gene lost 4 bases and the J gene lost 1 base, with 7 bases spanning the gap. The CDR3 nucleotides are TGTGCCAGCTCACAATTGGCCCAAGAGACCCAGTACTTC. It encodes CASSQLAQETQYF.

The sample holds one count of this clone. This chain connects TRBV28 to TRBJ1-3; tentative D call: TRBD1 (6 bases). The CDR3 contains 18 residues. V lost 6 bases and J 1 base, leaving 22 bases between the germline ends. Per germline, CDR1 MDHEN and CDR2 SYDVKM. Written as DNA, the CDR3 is TGTGCCAGCAGAGGGAGGGGGATCCGAGATTTTTCTGGAAACACCATATATTTT. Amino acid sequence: CASRGRGIRDFSGNTIYF.

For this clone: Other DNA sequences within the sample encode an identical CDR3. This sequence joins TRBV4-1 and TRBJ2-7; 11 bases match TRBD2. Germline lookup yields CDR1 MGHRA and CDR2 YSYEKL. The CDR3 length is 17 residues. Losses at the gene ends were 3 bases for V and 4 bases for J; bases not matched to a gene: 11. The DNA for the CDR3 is TGCGCCAGCAGCCAGGATCCAACTAGCGGGAGATCTTACGAGCAGTACTTC. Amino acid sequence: CASSQDPTSGRSYEQYF.